The sequence of this T cell receptor (beta chain) was determined in a study of CD8 T cells in Susac syndrome. The CDR3 consists of 14 residues. V lost 5 bases to trimming and J lost 10 bases; unmatched junction nucleotides: 10. Germline V lookup: CDR1 SGDLS, CDR2 YYNGEE. With random hexamers, reverse transcription was performed on roughly 0.45 to 1 ug of RNA. Amplification of TCR beta CDR3 across 54 Vbeta and 13 Jbeta was performed with immunoSEQ multiplex PCR. MiXCR, run by TCRdb on the immunoSEQ multiplex PCR reads, gives a single entry per CDR3 protein. The sample holds approximately 120,000 distinct CDR3 sequences, 90% to 95% seen once. Sequencing of TCR beta was performed on blood CD8+ and CD4+ T cells. Those who served as multiple sclerosis controls were treatment-naive patients with stable or active relapsing-remitting disease. Negative magnetic isolation gave CD8+ and CD4+ cells; FACS enriched CD8+ TEMRA.

The TCR originated in a human donor with multiple sclerosis. The specimen sequenced was CD8+ T cells from PBMCs. The J gene is TRBJ2-1, the V gene TRBV9; 9 bases line up with TRBD2. The CDR3 reads CASSRRASGGEQFF. DNA of the CDR3: TGTGCCAGCAGTCGGCGGGCCAGCGGGGGGGAGCAGTTCTTC.